These 5 T cell receptor beta chains were all obtained from the same sample, sequenced in a study of blood T cell repertoires in COVID-19. The assay was immunoSEQ multiplex PCR, and TCRdb's table has in-frame clones only and misses some. This table holds about 63,000 clones, roughly 88% found once. Sequenced material: peripheral blood. These receptors were obtained from a human donor in a cohort sampled during active COVID-19.

The rearrangement links TRBV12-3 or TRBV12-4 to TRBJ1-2, with TRBD1 matching 7 bases. V trimming: 2 bases; J trimming: 4 bases; junction bases outside the gene matches: 1. The CDR3 has 13 residues. This CDR3 reads CASSLRQGYGYTF. DNA of the CDR3: TGTGCCAGCAGTTTACGACAGGGCTATGGCTACACCTTC.

The CDR3 reads CASSPLLGQAGEAFF. The CDR3 DNA is TGTGCCAGCTCACCACTTCTGGGCCAGGCGGGTGAAGCTTTCTTT. The rearrangement links TRBV18 to TRBJ1-1, with D uncertain. This CDR3 comprises 15 residues. V was pared by 1 base and J by 7 bases, with 16 bases between. Germline V gene sequence: CDR1 KGHSH, CDR2 LQKENI.

The CDR3 DNA is TGTGCCAGTAGGGATCAATTTCGACAGGGTCGAACTTTCTTT. Amino acid sequence: CASRDQFRQGRTFF. The chain employs TRBV19 and TRBJ1-1; TRBD1 matches 7 bases. This CDR3 is built from 14 residues. Germline trimming cut 6 bases from V and 12 bases from J; bases unmatched to any gene: 16. From germline, CDR1 is LNHDA and CDR2 SQIVND (reference sequence).

V usage is TRBV24-1 and J usage is TRBJ2-1, with 7 bases lining up with TRBD1. Trimming removed 4 bases from V and 5 bases from J; junction bases left unmatched: 10. The germline V gene encodes CDR1 KGHDR and CDR2 SFDVKD. There are 16 residues in the CDR3. For the CDR3, the DNA is TGTGCCACCAGTGACACCACGACAGGGATGAACAATGAGCAGTTCTTC. The encoded protein is CATSDTTTGMNNEQFF.

This chain links TRBV24-1 with TRBJ2-3; unclear D gene. Germline CDR1 is KGHDR and CDR2 is SFDVKD. V lost 4 bases to trimming and J lost 4 bases, with 17 bases between them. This CDR3 has 16 amino acids. The CDR3 here is CATSELTATGSDTQYF. CDR3 DNA: TGTGCCACCAGTGAGTTGACTGCCACCGGGTCAGATACGCAGTATTTT.